This T cell receptor (beta chain) was sequenced in a study of cytomegalovirus exposure and HLA in healthy donors. Study results and caveats: One later analysis reportedly identified an Asian-associated ancestry cluster that showed fewer N-insertions than the approximately 700-donor mean.

CDR3 length equals 18 residues. Germline V CDR1 and CDR2: MGHDK, SYGVNS. V lost 2 bases to trimming and J lost 5 bases, with 24 bases between them. The PCR made use of 60 Vbeta and 13 Jbeta primers. Method: immunoSEQ multiplex PCR; TCRdb's copy keeps in-frame clones and lacks some. The profile shows tens of thousands of clones, 66% of them singletons. With respect to this clone: The antigen is undetermined.

The receptor was isolated from a man aged 45 to 65 in good health and CMV-seropositive. The chain couples TRBV25-1 to TRBJ2-5, with D perhaps matching TRBD1 (8 bases). Sequences were obtained from PBMCs. This chain's CDR3 is CASSESPGQGGRWETQYF. Written as DNA, the CDR3 is TGTGCCAGCAGTGAAAGCCCCGGACAGGGAGGGCGTTGGGAGACCCAGTACTTC.